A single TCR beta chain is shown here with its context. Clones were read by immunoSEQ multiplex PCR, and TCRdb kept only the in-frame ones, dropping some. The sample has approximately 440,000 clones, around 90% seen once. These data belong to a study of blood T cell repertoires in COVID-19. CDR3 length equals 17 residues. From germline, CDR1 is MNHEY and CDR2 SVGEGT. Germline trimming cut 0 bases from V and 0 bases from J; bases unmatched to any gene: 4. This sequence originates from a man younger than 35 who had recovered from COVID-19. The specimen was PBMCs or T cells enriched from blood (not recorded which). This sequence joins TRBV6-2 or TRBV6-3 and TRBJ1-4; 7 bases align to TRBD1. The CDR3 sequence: CASSYSGQATTNEKLFF. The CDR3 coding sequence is TGTGCCAGCAGTTACTCAGGACAGGCCACAACTAATGAAAAACTGTTTTTT.